The 14 T cell receptor beta chains below come from one sample, sequenced in a study of cytomegalovirus exposure and HLA in healthy donors. 13 Jbeta primers and 60 Vbeta primers were used for the PCR. The repertoire was sequenced with immunoSEQ multiplex PCR; TCRdb's copy has only in-frame clones and lacks some. The sample contains more than 50,000 clones, 70% to 75% of which appear only once. The sequenced sample consisted of PBMCs. These receptors all stem from a man in his forties in good health and CMV-seropositive.

This clone was detected only once. The rearrangement links TRBV5-1 to TRBJ1-6; D gene ambiguous. Trimming stripped 2 bases from V and 3 bases from J, with 9 bases between. In germline, CDR1 is SGHRS, CDR2 YFSETQ. The CDR3 is 15 amino acids. This CDR3 is CASSLSGSYNSPLHF. DNA of the CDR3: TGCGCCAGCAGCTTAAGTGGCAGCTATAATTCACCCCTCCACTTT.

This clone was counted between two and nine times. The chain recombines TRBV7-9 with TRBJ2-3; 9 positions match TRBD2. Per the germline V gene, CDR1 is SEHNR and CDR2 is FQNEAQ (reference sequence). CDR3 length: 17 residues. With V trimmed by 1 base and J by 2 bases, 7 bases remained unmatched. The CDR3 protein is CASSLGASGEPTDTQYF. The CDR3 nucleotides read TGTGCCAGCAGCTTAGGGGCTAGCGGGGAACCCACAGATACGCAGTATTTT.

The genes are TRBV5-1 and TRBJ2-3; TRBD2 aligns across 11 bases. With 9 bases clipped from V and 0 bases from J, the junction kept 12 bases outside the gene matches. The length of the CDR3 is 17 residues. The germline gives CDR1 SGHRS, CDR2 YFSETQ. CDR3 bases: TGCGCCACCGGAACCTCCCCTAGCGGGGGGAGCACAGATACGCAGTATTTT. This encodes CATGTSPSGGSTDTQYF. Filled out from reference TRBV5-1 and TRBJ2-3, the complete variable domain reads KAGVTQTPRYLIKTRGQQVTLSCSPISGHRSVSWYQQTPGQGLQFLFEYFSETQRNKGNFPGRFSGRQFSNSRSEMNVSTLELGDSALYLCATGTSPSGGSTDTQYFGPGTRLTVL.

The chain couples TRBV5-1 to TRBJ1-6; 8 positions match TRBD1. This CDR3 region has 14 residues. The V segment lost 1 base and the J segment 8 bases; nucleotides outside the gene matches: 2. Looked up from germline, CDR1 is SGHRS and CDR2 is YFSETQ. The CDR3, as DNA: TGCGCCAGCAGCTTGAACAGGGGGGATTCACCCCTCCACTTT. Translating it yields CASSLNRGDSPLHF.

The chain recombines TRBV4-3 with TRBJ1-2, with a possible D match to TRBD1 (5 bases). CDR1 and CDR2 from the germline V gene are LGHNA and YSLEER. The CDR3 covers 13 residues. The germline V and J ends were trimmed by 4 bases and 7 bases, with 13 bases remaining between them. The CDR3 here is CASSLGQFGGYTF. The CDR3 region has the DNA TGCGCCAGCAGCCTAGGACAATTCGGTGGCTACACCTTC.

This clone has only a few counts. This chain connects TRBV18 to TRBJ2-7, with TRBD1 matching 7 bases. This CDR3 comprises 16 residues. The V segment lost 2 bases and the J segment 6 bases; nucleotides outside the gene matches: 13. Germline V lookup: CDR1 KGHSH, CDR2 LQKENI. The CDR3 region has the DNA TGTGCCAGCTCACCAACAAGGACAGGTGAAGGGGTCGAGCAGTACTTC. Translation gives CASSPTRTGEGVEQYF.

CDR3 coding DNA: TGCAGCCCCCTGACAGGTGCTGAGACCCAGTACTTC. Translated, it gives CSPLTGAETQYF. V and J are TRBV29-1 and TRBJ2-5; D perhaps matches TRBD1 (6 bases). This CDR3 has 12 residues. CDR1 SQVTM and CDR2 ANQGSEA come from the germline V gene. Trimming took off 8 bases at V and 5 bases at J, with 15 bases between the two ends.

CDR3 in DNA: TGTGCCAGCAGCCCACCGGGAGCACAGAGTTCCGGGGAGCTGTTTTTT. It translates to CASSPPGAQSSGELFF. The chain uses TRBV5-4 and TRBJ2-2; tentatively, D is TRBD2 (6 bases). The CDR3 consists of 16 residues. Germline V gene sequence: CDR1 SGHNT, CDR2 YYREEE (reference sequence). V lost 4 bases and J 6 bases, leaving 19 bases between the germline ends. The whole variable domain, remainder taken from reference TRBV5-4 and TRBJ2-2, is ETGVTQSPTHLIKTRGQQVTLRCSSQSGHNTVSWYQQALGQGPQFIFQYYREEENGRGNFPPRFSGLQFPNYSSELNVNALELDDSALYLCASSPPGAQSSGELFFGEGSRLTVL.

J is TRBJ1-2 and V is TRBV19, with D maybe TRBD1 (6 bases). CDR1 and CDR2 from the germline V gene are LNHDA and SQIVND (reference sequence). The CDR3 runs 14 residues. Between the trimmed V and J ends, which lost 7 bases and 6 bases, there was a span of 18 bases. CDR3 protein: CASTPETGANGYTF. In DNA form, the CDR3 reads TGTGCCAGTACACCAGAGACAGGAGCCAATGGCTACACCTTC.

The chain uses TRBV7-2 and TRBJ1-1; D is unclear. V was clipped by 1 base and J by 4 bases, with 10 bases between them. This CDR3 region has 14 residues. Germline V CDR1 and CDR2: SGHTA, FQGNSA. CDR3 amino acids: CASSLGGESTEAFF. CDR3 sequence (DNA): TGTGCCAGCAGCTTAGGCGGGGAGAGCACTGAAGCTTTCTTT.

V and J are TRBV4-2 and TRBJ1-2, with D uncertain. The CDR3 extends over 15 amino acids. Trimming stripped 1 base from V and 0 bases from J, with 9 bases between. CDR1 and CDR2 from the germline V gene are LGHNA and YNFKEQ. CDR3 amino acids: CASSQGPRTNYGYTF. The CDR3 DNA follows: TGTGCCAGCAGCCAAGGCCCGAGAACTAACTATGGCTACACCTTC.

In its sample, this clone is medium-sized. This rearrangement joins TRBV6-4 to TRBJ2-1; the match to TRBD2 covers 8 bases. The trim removed 4 bases at V and 7 bases at J, leaving 9 bases unmatched. The V gene's germline CDR1 is MRHNA and CDR2 SNTAGT. The CDR3 totals 15 residues. The CDR3 protein is CASSVSAGGVNEQFF. CDR3 nucleotides: TGTGCCAGCAGTGTGTCGGCGGGGGGTGTGAATGAGCAGTTCTTC.

The chain links TRBV5-8 to TRBJ2-7; 10 positions match TRBD1. The CDR3 totals 17 residues. From germline, CDR1 is SGHTS and CDR2 YDEGEE. The J segment lost 1 base and the V segment lost 7 bases, leaving 14 bases of the junction unmatched. CDR3 protein: CASHGTGAPPGSYEQYF. DNA of the CDR3: TGTGCCAGCCATGGGACAGGGGCTCCCCCTGGATCCTACGAGCAGTACTTC.

With respect to this clone: Because the CDR3's place on the DNA is in doubt, the DNA is left out and the CDR3 is given as listed by TCRdb. The chain employs TRBV9 and TRBJ2-3; the DNA was not compared with TRBD2, the D call given in the table. With termini counted, the CDR3 has 13 amino acids. Germline V CDR1 and CDR2: SGDLS, YYNGEE. The CDR3 protein is CASSVASGAPGAF.